The T cell receptor (beta chain) described here comes from a study of T cell responses to AZD1222 COVID-19 vaccine. Researchers grouped second doses given at about 4 or about 12 weeks into one pool. This table comes from immunoSEQ multiplex PCR, and its TCRdb copy is limited to in-frame clones, with some not included. Here the sample spans fewer than 110,000 clones, approximately 90% being singletons. The CDR3 has 13 amino acids. V shed 3 bases, J shed 4 bases, and the junction held 2 bases outside the gene matches. Germline CDR1 reads SGHNT; CDR2 reads YENEEA. J is TRBJ1-1 and V is TRBV11-3; 7 bases line up with TRBD1. The sequence was collected from an adult who received the AZD1222 COVID-19 vaccine. The sample in question was peripheral blood, obtained 28 days after the second AZD1222 dose. For the CDR3, the DNA is TGTGCCAGCAGCTTTTCAGGGGGCACTGAAGCTTTCTTT. It is translated as CASSFSGGTEAFF.